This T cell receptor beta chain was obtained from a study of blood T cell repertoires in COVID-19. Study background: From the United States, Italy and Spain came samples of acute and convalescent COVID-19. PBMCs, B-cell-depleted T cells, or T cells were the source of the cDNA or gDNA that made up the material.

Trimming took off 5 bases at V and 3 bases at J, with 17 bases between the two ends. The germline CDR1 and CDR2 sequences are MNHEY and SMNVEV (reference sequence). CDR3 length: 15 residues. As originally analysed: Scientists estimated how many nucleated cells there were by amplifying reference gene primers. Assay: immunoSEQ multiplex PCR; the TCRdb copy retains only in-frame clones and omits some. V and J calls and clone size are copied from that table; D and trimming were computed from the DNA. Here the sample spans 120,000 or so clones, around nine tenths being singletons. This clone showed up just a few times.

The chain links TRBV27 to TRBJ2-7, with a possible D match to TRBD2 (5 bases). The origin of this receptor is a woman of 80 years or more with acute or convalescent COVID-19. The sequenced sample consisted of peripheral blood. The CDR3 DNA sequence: TGTGCCAGCAGTCCACACCGAAACGCGGGCTACGAGCAGTACTTC. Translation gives CASSPHRNAGYEQYF.